The present T cell receptor beta chain was sequenced within a study of beta chain features in type 1 diabetes. The wider study: All samples together contributed approximately 100 million sorted cells for examination.

V shed 0 bases, J shed 8 bases, and the junction held 5 bases outside the gene matches. The CDR3 spans 16 residues. From germline, CDR1 is LGHNA and CDR2 YNFKEQ. This clone was observed a handful of times. Its specificity is not known. Expressed TCRB transcripts were sequenced because the isolated RNA had all been reverse transcribed beforehand. Regulatory, naive and central memory T cell samples averaged roughly 3.8 million reads. The table came from immunoSEQ multiplex PCR; TCRdb's copy has only in-frame clones and leaves some out. The data show about 340,000 clones, approximately 15% seen once. The study, taken as a whole, reports: All four CD4+ subsets of Type 1 diabetes patients contained TCRB CDR3s that were moderately but significantly shorter. Because the template was cDNA, high-expressing cells might be over-represented.

One heparinised blood draw averaging around 110 mL was given by each donor. This clonotype was obtained from a woman between 18 and 30 years old with type 1 diabetes. This chain joins TRBV4-2 and TRBJ2-3; 13 positions agree with TRBD2. Sample: naive CD4+ T cells from blood. CDR3 residues: CASSQEGTSGKGTQYF. CDR3 nucleotides: TGTGCCAGCAGCCAAGAAGGGACTAGCGGGAAGGGTACGCAGTATTTT.